This T cell receptor beta chain was identified in a study of T cells in Graves' hyperthyroidism and ophthalmopathy. At the level of the study: At the time of initial diagnosis and before any treatment, peripheral blood was collected. General observations from the study: Expanded thyroid clonotypes (above 0.001) were mostly also found in blood.

Amplified regions were TCR beta CDR3 sequences from RNA transcripts. HTBI primers were employed in a first-round RT-PCR of the TCR CDR3. Each CDR3 protein gets one entry after TCRdb re-called the multiplex PCR reads with MiXCR. Here the sample spans around 390,000 distinct CDR3 sequences, roughly 15% being singletons. Diagnoses rested on clinical symptoms, serum thyroxine and TRAb, thyroid ultrasound and orbital computed tomography. Points on this clonotype: Its target is not known. This may be a read error, as it is one base from a much larger clone. The final CDR3 position lacks the conserved phenylalanine or tryptophan, pointing to a likely read error.

The CDR3 extends over 14 amino acids. Germline V gene lookup returns CDR1 DFQATT and CDR2 SNEGSKA (reference sequence). V gave up 3 bases and J gave up 3 bases; unmatched junction bases: 6. The clonotype comes from a woman in her twenties or thirties with Graves' ophthalmopathy. The J gene is TRBJ1-2, the V gene TRBV20-1, with 8 bases aligning to TRBD1. The sequenced material came from blood. The CDR3 DNA reads TGCAGTGCTAGGACAGGGGAATCGGACTATGGCTACACCCTC. This encodes CSARTGESDYGYTL.